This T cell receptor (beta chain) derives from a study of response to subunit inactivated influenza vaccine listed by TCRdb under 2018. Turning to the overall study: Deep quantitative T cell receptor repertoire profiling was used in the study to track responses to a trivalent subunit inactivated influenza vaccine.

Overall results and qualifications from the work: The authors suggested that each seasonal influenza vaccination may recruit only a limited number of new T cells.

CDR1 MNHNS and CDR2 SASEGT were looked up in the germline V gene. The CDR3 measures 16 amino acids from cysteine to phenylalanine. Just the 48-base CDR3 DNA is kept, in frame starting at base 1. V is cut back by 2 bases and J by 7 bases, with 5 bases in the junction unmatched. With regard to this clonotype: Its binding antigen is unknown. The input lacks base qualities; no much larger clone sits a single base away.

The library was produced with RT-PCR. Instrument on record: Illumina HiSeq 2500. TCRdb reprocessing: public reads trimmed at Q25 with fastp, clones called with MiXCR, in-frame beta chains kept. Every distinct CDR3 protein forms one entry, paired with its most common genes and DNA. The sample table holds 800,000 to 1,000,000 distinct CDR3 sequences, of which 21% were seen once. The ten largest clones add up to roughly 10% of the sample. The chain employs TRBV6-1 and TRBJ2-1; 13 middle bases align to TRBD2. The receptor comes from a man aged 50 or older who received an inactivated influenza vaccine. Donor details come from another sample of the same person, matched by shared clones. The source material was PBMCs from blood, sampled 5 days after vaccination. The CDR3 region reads CASSERTSGGRNEQFF. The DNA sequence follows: TGTGCCAGCAGTGAACGGACTAGCGGGGGAAGAAATGAGCAGTTCTTC.